This T cell receptor (beta chain) was captured in a study of CD8+ T cells in alopecia areata. Pooled cutaneous lymph node cells were sorted using CD4, CD8alpha, NKG2D, NKG2ACE and other markers. Investigators isolated RNA and reverse transcribed it into cDNA to act as the sequencing template. Measured with immunoSEQ multiplex PCR; TCRdb has only the in-frame clones, and not every one. The sample shows around 300,000 clones, none of them appearing just once. Study results and caveats: Alopecia totalis/universalis scalp especially showed more expanded CD8+ clones than normal scalp.

Germline CDR1 LGHNA, CDR2 YNLKQL (reference sequence). V lost 0 bases, J lost 4 bases, and 10 bases lay in between. CDR3 length: 15 residues. Concerning this clone: What it binds is unknown. Gene names refer to mouse genes. Coverage ceases 4 residues before the CDR3 finishes, and the germline J gene fills in the end.

The source is a C3H/HeJ mouse with alopecia areata. The strain's MHC type: H2-k. V gene TRBV5 combines with J gene TRBJ2-1; D is uncertain. What was sequenced was CD4+ T cells sorted from a lymph node. The CDR3: CASSQDQHNYAEQFF. CDR3 DNA, as far as it was read: TGTGCCAGCAGCCAAGATCAGCACAATTATGCT.